This T cell receptor (beta chain) stems from a study of T cells after yellow fever vaccination. The CDR3 spans 14 residues. V was trimmed by 4 bases and J by 4 bases, leaving 15 bases between them. Germline CDR1 DFQATT, CDR2 SNEGSKA (reference sequence). In TCRdb, the 5' RACE reads were re-called with MiXCR into one record per CDR3 protein. Of fewer than 650,000 distinct CDR3 sequences in the sample, 20% to 25% were seen once. The TCR originated in a man aged 18 to 35 who received the YFV17D yellow fever vaccine. The chain has TRBV20-1 and TRBJ2-3, with no clear D. This specimen consisted of PBMCs, obtained 20 to 25 days after the first yellow fever vaccination. The CDR3 reads CSATTAPRPDTQYF. The DNA for the CDR3 is TGCAGTGCTACCACCGCCCCGCGTCCAGATACGCAGTATTTT.